The 5 T cell receptor beta chains presented below share a single source sample, sequenced in a study of blood T cell repertoires in COVID-19. Here immunoSEQ multiplex PCR was the method, and the copy in TCRdb shows in-frame clones only, minus some. Of fewer than 200,000 clones listed, approximately 85% are singletons. The sequenced sample consisted of peripheral blood. These receptors originate from a woman older than 75 with acute or convalescent COVID-19.

This chain uses TRBV7-9 with TRBJ2-7; 8 bases align to TRBD1. Germline loops: CDR1 SEHNR, CDR2 FQNEAQ (reference sequence). After removal of 5 bases from V and 0 bases from J, the junction contained 3 bases not matched to a gene. The CDR3 sequence is 14 residues long. CDR3 coding DNA: TGTGCCAGCAGCCGGGACAGGAGCTCCTACGAGCAGTACTTC. Residues: CASSRDRSSYEQYF. The variable domain in full, with the rest retrieved from reference TRBV7-9 and TRBJ2-7, is DTGVSQNPRHKITKRGQNVTFRCDPISEHNRLYWYRQTLGQGPEFLTYFQNEAQLEKSRLLSDRFSAERPKGSFSTLEIQRTEQGDSAMYLCASSRDRSSYEQYFGPGTRLTVT.

The chain combines TRBV5-1 with TRBJ2-7; TRBD2 matches 10 bases. V lost 0 bases to trimming and J lost 2 bases; unmatched junction nucleotides: 11. The CDR3 contains 18 residues. The V gene's germline CDR1 is SGHRS and CDR2 YFSETQ. For the CDR3, the DNA is TGCGCCAGCAGCTTGGTCCCGACTAGCGGGTGGGAGACCTACGAGCAGTACTTC. It translates to CASSLVPTSGWETYEQYF.

The gene calls are TRBV7-2 and TRBJ1-4; D might be TRBD1 (5 bases). V lost 1 base and J 6 bases, leaving 12 bases between the germline ends. The V gene's germline CDR1 is SGHTA and CDR2 FQGNSA. The CDR3 runs to 15 residues. CDR3 nucleotides: TGTGCCAGCAGCTTAGATCCCAGGGCGGATGAAAAACTGTTTTTT. Translated: CASSLDPRADEKLFF.

The table lists this clone with a count of one. The chain couples TRBV5-1 to TRBJ2-7; D gene ambiguous. Looked up from germline, CDR1 is SGHRS and CDR2 is YFSETQ. The CDR3 has 12 amino acids. Deletions cut 5 bases from V and 0 bases from J, with 6 bases between. The CDR3 sequence is CASSGLSYEQYF. The CDR3 DNA reads as TGCGCCAGCAGTGGCCTCTCCTACGAGCAGTACTTC. The variable domain in full, with the rest retrieved from reference TRBV5-1 and TRBJ2-7, is KAGVTQTPRYLIKTRGQQVTLSCSPISGHRSVSWYQQTPGQGLQFLFEYFSETQRNKGNFPGRFSGRQFSNSRSEMNVSTLELGDSALYLCASSGLSYEQYFGPGTRLTVT.

This chain connects TRBV6-5 to TRBJ2-7; D may be TRBD1 (5 bases). There are 14 residues in the CDR3. Germline CDR1 reads MNHEY; CDR2 reads SVGAGI. V lost 2 bases to trimming and J lost 4 bases, with 12 bases between them. This CDR3 reads CASSYALKGYEQYF. CDR3 sequence (DNA): TGTGCCAGCAGTTACGCCCTTAAGGGGTACGAGCAGTACTTC.